This T cell receptor (beta chain) was identified in a study of T cell repertoires in cytomegalovirus infection. In the study overall: Indicated by public TCR beta signatures were CMV infection and matching HLA type. Whole-study findings and limits: The ex vivo response showed dominance by HLA-C-restricted CMV-specific TCR beta clonotypes.

TCRdb used MiXCR to reprocess the reads, holding one entry per CDR3 protein. The sample lists a few hundred thousand distinct CDR3 sequences, roughly 20% seen once, with 8.5% to 10% in the top ten. Trimming took off 0 bases at V and 7 bases at J, with 8 bases between the two ends. This CDR3 has 13 amino acids. Germline CDR1 and CDR2: SGHTA and FQGNSA. The table lists this clonotype with many counts. Its specificity is not known. Sequenced input: PBMCs. This TCR was sampled from a human donor in good health (CMV status not recorded). Some clones in this sample may be carry-over from other donors' samples. V and J are TRBV7-2 and TRBJ2-3, with D possibly matching TRBD1 (5 bases). CDR3 in amino acids: CASSLARGNTQYF. In DNA, the CDR3 is TGTGCCAGCAGCTTAGCAAGGGGAAATACGCAGTATTTT.